A selection of T cell receptor beta chains follows, all from one sample in a study of response to subunit inactivated influenza vaccine. From the RT-PCR reads, TCRdb called clonotypes with MiXCR, one entry per CDR3 protein. Of hundreds of thousands of distinct CDR3 sequences listed, about 10% are singletons. These data also formed part of another study, on T cells expressing NK-cell markers.

Here the sequenced sample was PBMCs from blood, taken on the day of vaccination. All receptors derive from a man aged 45 to 65 who received an inactivated influenza vaccine. CDR3s include the opening cysteine and the closing phenylalanine or tryptophan. The D gene is left open where the match is weak.

j_gene	d_gene	v_gene	CDR3aa
TRBJ1-5	.	TRBV29-1	CSVVEAGLGQPQHF
TRBJ2-1	TRBD2	TRBV20-1	CSASLLAGELYNEQFF
TRBJ2-4	TRBD2	TRBV18	CASSRGLDNIQYF
TRBJ2-3	TRBD2	TRBV29-1	CSCSGDGDTQYF
TRBJ2-1	TRBD1	TRBV24-1	CATSDPTPRDRGFYNEQFF
TRBJ2-7	TRBD2	TRBV12-3/TRBV12-4	CASSLVLRYQTARHGGSYEQYF
TRBJ2-1	TRBD2	TRBV20-1	CSARMQAGKVREQFF
TRBJ1-2	.	TRBV12-3/TRBV12-4	CASSLTGTREGYTF
TRBJ2-3	TRBD2	TRBV5-1	CASSLAWLAGAVQNTDTQYF
TRBJ2-7	TRBD2	TRBV28	CASSFPSGISYEQYF
TRBJ2-7	.	TRBV4-2	CASSQDILASSYEQYF
TRBJ2-3	TRBD2	TRBV29-1	CSVEVLGGTSGAISTDTQYF
TRBJ2-5	.	TRBV7-2	CARSTPGFGGTQYF
TRBJ1-1	.	TRBV5-1	CASSLTRDSEAFF
TRBJ2-1	TRBD2	TRBV9	CASSLAGGEQFF
TRBJ2-1	.	TRBV4-3	CASSQDRQSYNEQFF
TRBJ2-5	.	TRBV20-1	CSAPAGAGPQETQYF
TRBJ1-1	.	TRBV7-3	CASSLTGNTEAFF
TRBJ2-1	.	TRBV12-3/TRBV12-4	CASRKQDIDEQFF
TRBJ2-5	.	TRBV4-1	CASSQETGLGETQYF
TRBJ1-2	.	TRBV29-1	CSVAADRTYGYTF
TRBJ2-7	.	TRBV12-3/TRBV12-4	CASSLPGLEQYF
TRBJ1-4	TRBD1	TRBV6-1	CASRPTGSNEKLFF
TRBJ2-3	.	TRBV12-3/TRBV12-4	CASRRTDTDTQYF
TRBJ1-5	TRBD1	TRBV27	CASSLYAGDRMGNQPQHF
TRBJ2-2	TRBD1	TRBV7-2	CASSRTGVNTGELFF
TRBJ2-2	TRBD1	TRBV13	CASSWAGTGGAGTGELFF
TRBJ1-2	.	TRBV5-1	CASQDGVSAGYTF
TRBJ2-1	TRBD2	TRBV27	CASSLGSSGRARNEQFF
TRBJ2-5	.	TRBV14	CASSQGEGGTVTQYF
TRBJ1-2	TRBD1	TRBV7-2	CASSFRDRSRAGYTF
TRBJ2-5	TRBD2	TRBV28	CASKLAGTQYF
TRBJ2-5	.	TRBV15	CATSRGARIGQETQYF
TRBJ2-2	.	TRBV7-2	CASSPRGGGRTGELFF
TRBJ1-1	.	TRBV15	CATSRDRGPNTEAFF
TRBJ2-2	TRBD1	TRBV5-4	CASSQQPGQGTGELFF
TRBJ2-1	.	TRBV29-1	CSVRTGFIDEQFF
TRBJ2-7	.	TRBV7-9	CASSYGGGWYEQYF